This T cell receptor beta chain was recovered during a study of regulatory T cells in long-lasting Graves disease. Study results and limitations: The persistent group shared 2,500 or so public clonotypes, more than the 950 to 1,000 shared by new patients.

The time point was: newly diagnosed GD, antithyroid drugs for less than 3 months. RNA extracted from PBMCs served as the sequencing template. The peripheral blood volume drawn was 7 to 10 milliliters, and it was collected into EDTA tubes. Ten or more counts support this clonotype. Its antigen is not identified. To make TCR beta libraries, researchers used iRepertoire HTBI primers and Arm-PCR of CDR3 regions. TCRdb ran MiXCR on the multiplex PCR reads and lists one entry per CDR3 protein. Of about 440,000 distinct CDR3 sequences detected, more than 12% appear once; the ten largest clones hold approximately 16%. These data also formed part of another study, on T cells in Graves' hyperthyroidism and ophthalmopathy.

The receptor was derived from a woman aged 30 to 39 with Graves disease. The starting material was peripheral blood mononuclear cells (PBMCs), obtained at new diagnosis, from a patient treated with antithyroid drugs.

As DNA, the CDR3 is TGCGCCAGCAGCTTGGGTCTCAGGGCAGGGGGCACTGAAGCTTTCTTT. Protein sequence: CASSLGLRAGGTEAFF. The genes are TRBV5-1 and TRBJ1-1; 7 bases match TRBD1. CDR3 length equals 16 residues. From germline, CDR1 is SGHRS and CDR2 YFSETQ. V was pared by 0 bases and J by 4 bases, with 9 bases of the junction left unmatched. The full variable domain, completed using reference TRBV5-1 and TRBJ1-1, is KAGVTQTPRYLIKTRGQQVTLSCSPISGHRSVSWYQQTPGQGLQFLFEYFSETQRNKGNFPGRFSGRQFSNSRSEMNVSTLELGDSALYLCASSLGLRAGGTEAFFGQGTRLTVV.